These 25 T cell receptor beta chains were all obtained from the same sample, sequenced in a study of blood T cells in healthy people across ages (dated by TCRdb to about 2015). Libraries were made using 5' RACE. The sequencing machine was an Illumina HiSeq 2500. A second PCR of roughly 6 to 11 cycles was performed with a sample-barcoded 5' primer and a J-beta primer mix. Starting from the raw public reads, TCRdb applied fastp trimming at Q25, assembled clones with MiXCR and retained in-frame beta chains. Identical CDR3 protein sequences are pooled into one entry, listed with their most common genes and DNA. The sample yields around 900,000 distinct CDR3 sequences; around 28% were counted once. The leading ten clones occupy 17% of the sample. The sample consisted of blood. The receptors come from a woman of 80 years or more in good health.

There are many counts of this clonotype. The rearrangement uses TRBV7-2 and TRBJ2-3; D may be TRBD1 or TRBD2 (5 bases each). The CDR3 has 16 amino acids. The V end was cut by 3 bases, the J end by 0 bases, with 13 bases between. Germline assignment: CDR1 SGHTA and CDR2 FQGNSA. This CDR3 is CASSFQGTTSTDTQYF. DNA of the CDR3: TGTGCCAGCAGCTTCCAAGGGACGACTAGCACAGATACGCAGTATTTT.

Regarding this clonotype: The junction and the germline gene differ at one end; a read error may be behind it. The chain's CDR3 is CVSSVDRGLPTYEQYF. The CDR3 DNA follows: TGTGTCAGCAGCGTAGATCGGGGTTTACCCACCTACGAGCAGTACTTC. This chain connects TRBV9 to TRBJ2-7; possible D gene TRBD2, 5 bases. The CDR3 contains 16 residues. Germline V gene data show CDR1 as SGDLS and CDR2 as YYNGEE.

The CDR3 DNA follows: TGTGCCAGCAGTTACTCGGGGGACACCCGGTATTCACCCCTCCACTTT. This sequence encodes CASSYSGDTRYSPLHF. The chain links TRBV6-6 to TRBJ1-6; D perhaps matches TRBD1 (6 bases). V gave up 0 bases and J gave up 8 bases, with 14 bases separating them. Germline V CDR1 and CDR2: MNHNY, SVGAGI (reference sequence). The CDR3 covers 16 residues.

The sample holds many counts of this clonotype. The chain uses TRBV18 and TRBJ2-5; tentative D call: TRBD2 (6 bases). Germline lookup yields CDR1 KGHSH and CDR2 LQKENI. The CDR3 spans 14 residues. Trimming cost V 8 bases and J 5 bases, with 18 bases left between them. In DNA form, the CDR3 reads TGTGCCAGCACGGGACTCCTTAGCCAGGAGACCCAGTACTTC. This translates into CASTGLLSQETQYF.

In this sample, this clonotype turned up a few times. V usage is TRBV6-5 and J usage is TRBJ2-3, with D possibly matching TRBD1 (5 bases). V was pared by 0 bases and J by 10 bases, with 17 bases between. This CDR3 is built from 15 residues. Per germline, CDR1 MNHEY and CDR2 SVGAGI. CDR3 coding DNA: TGTGCCAGCAGTTACTCTTCTGCCGGCCCCAGGGCGCAGTATTTT. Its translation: CASSYSSAGPRAQYF.

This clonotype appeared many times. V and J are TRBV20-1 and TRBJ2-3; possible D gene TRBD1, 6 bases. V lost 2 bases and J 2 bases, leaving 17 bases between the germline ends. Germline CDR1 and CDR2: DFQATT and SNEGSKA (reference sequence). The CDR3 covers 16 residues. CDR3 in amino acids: CSARWGQGKATDTQYF. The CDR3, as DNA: TGCAGTGCTAGATGGGGGCAGGGAAAGGCCACAGATACGCAGTATTTT.

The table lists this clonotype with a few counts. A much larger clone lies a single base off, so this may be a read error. In DNA form, the CDR3 reads TGTGCCAGCAGCTTAGCCCAGCAGGGGGGGACCCGACAAGAGACCCAGTACTTC. Translation gives CASSLAQQGGTRQETQYF. This chain joins TRBV7-9 and TRBJ2-5; D tentatively reads TRBD1 or TRBD2 (7 bases each). The CDR3 sequence is 18 residues long. The germline V gene encodes CDR1 SEHNR and CDR2 FQNEAQ (reference sequence). Trimming cost V 0 bases and J 2 bases, with 19 bases left between them.

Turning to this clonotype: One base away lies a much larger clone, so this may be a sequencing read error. The CDR3 bases are TGTGCCATCAGTGAGAAAGGGCGGGGCGAGGATGGCTACACCTTC. As protein: CAISEKGRGEDGYTF. V and J are TRBV10-3 and TRBJ1-2; possible D gene TRBD1, 5 bases. Trimming removed 2 bases from V and 6 bases from J, with 16 bases in between. This CDR3 spans 15 amino acids. Germline V gene sequence: CDR1 ENHRY, CDR2 SYGVKD.

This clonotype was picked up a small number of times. The CDR3, as DNA: TGTGCCAGCAGCCATGGGACCCTGATGGGCTACACCTTC. The encoded protein is CASSHGTLMGYTF. The V gene is TRBV3-1, the J gene TRBJ1-2, with a possible D match to TRBD1 (5 bases). This CDR3 is built from 13 residues. With 3 bases removed from V and 8 bases from J, the gap between germline ends came to 13 bases. The germline V gene has CDR1 LGHDT and CDR2 YNNKEL (reference sequence).

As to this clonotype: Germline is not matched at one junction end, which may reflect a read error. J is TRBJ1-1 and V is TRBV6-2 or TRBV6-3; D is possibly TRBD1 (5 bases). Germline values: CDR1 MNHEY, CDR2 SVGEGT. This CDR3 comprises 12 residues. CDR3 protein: CASNDLDTGAFF. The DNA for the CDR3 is TGTGCCAGCAATGACTTGGACACTGGAGCTTTCTTT.

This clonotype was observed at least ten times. DNA for the CDR3: TGTGCCAGCAGCTTAGGGCAGTCTACCGGGGGCGTTTACGAGCAGTACTTC. Translated, it gives CASSLGQSTGGVYEQYF. The chain combines TRBV7-6 with TRBJ2-7; D is possibly TRBD1 or TRBD2 (6 bases each). V was trimmed by 1 base and J by 4 bases, leaving 20 bases between them. Per the germline V gene, CDR1 is SGHVS and CDR2 is FNYEAQ. CDR3 length equals 17 residues.

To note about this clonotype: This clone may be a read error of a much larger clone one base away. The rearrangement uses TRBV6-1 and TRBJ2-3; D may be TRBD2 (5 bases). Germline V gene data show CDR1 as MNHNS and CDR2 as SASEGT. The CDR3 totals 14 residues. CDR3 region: CAGRGRESTDAQYF. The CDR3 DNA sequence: TGTGCCGGCCGAGGGCGAGAAAGCACAGATGCGCAGTATTTT.

CDR3 residues: CASLPTSGGAGDTQYF. Here the CDR3 DNA reads TGCGCCAGCCTACCGACTAGCGGGGGGGCCGGGGATACGCAGTATTTT. J is TRBJ2-3 and V is TRBV5-1, with 14 bases aligning to TRBD2. V shed 7 bases, J shed 6 bases, and the junction held 10 bases outside the gene matches. From germline, CDR1 is SGHRS and CDR2 YFSETQ. The CDR3 is 16 residues long.

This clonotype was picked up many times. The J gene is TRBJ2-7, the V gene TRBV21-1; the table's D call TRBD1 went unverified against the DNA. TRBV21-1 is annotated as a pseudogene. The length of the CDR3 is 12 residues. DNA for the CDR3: TGTGCCAGCAAAAGACAGAGACGGGAGCAGTACTTC. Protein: CASKRQRREQYF.

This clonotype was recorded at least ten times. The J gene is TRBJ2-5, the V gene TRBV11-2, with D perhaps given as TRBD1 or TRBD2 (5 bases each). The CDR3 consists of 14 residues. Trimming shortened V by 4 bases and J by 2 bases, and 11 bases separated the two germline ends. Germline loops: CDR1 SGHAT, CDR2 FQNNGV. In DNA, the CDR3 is TGTGCCAGCAGCTCCTGGGACGTTCAAGAGACCCAGTACTTC. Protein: CASSSWDVQETQYF.

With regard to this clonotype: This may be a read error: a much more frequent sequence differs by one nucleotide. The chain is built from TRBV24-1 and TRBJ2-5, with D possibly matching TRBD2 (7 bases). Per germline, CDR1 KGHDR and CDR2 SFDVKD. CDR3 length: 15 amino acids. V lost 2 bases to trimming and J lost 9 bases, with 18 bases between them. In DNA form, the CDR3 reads TGTGCCACCAGTGATTCCGGAACAGGGAGGGAGGCCCAGTACTTC. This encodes CATSDSGTGREAQYF.

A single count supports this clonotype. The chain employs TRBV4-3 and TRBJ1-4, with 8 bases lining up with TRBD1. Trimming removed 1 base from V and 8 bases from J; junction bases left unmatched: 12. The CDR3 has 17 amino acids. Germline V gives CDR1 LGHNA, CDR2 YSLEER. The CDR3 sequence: CASSQGSGGQGWEKLFF. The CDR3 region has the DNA TGCGCCAGCAGCCAAGGATCGGGTGGACAGGGCTGGGAAAAACTGTTTTTT.

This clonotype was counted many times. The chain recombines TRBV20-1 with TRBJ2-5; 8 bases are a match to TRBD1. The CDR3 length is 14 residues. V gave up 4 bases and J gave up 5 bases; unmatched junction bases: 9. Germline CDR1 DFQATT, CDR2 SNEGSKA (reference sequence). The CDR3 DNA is TGCAGTGCTACCGCCCAGGGGGCAGCGGAGACCCAGTACTTC. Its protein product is CSATAQGAAETQYF.

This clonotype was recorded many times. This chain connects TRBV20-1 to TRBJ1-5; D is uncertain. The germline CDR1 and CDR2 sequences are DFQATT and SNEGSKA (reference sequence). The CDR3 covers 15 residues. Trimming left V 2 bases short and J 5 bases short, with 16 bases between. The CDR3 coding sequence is TGCAGTGCTAGAAAACCGGGCCAAAAAGATCAGCCCCAGCATTTT. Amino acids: CSARKPGQKDQPQHF.

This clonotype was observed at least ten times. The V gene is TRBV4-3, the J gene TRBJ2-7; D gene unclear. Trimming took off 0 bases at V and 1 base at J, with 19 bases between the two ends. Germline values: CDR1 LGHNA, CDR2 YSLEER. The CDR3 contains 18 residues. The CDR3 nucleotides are TGCGCCAGCAGCCAAGATTTATACTACGCCCGCGCGTCCTACGAGCAGTACTTC. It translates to CASSQDLYYARASYEQYF.

CDR3 coding DNA: TGCAGCGTTTATCCAGCGGAGAGCTCCTACAATGAGCAGTTCTTC. Translating it yields CSVYPAESSYNEQFF. The chain has TRBV29-1 and TRBJ2-1; D perhaps matches TRBD2 (5 bases). The V gene's germline CDR1 is SQVTM and CDR2 ANQGSEA. The CDR3 length is 15 residues. The V and J ends lost 5 bases and 0 bases respectively, with 14 bases between them.

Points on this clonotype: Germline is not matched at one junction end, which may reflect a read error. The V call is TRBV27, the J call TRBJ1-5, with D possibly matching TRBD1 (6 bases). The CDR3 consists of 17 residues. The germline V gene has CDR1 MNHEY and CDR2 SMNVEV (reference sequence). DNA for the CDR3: TGTGCCAGCAGTTCCCTTACGGGGGCGAATAGCGATCAGCCCCAGCATTTT. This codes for CASSSLTGANSDQPQHF.

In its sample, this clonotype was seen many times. This CDR3 is CASSFMNEQFF. Here the CDR3 DNA reads TGCGCCAGCAGCTTCATGAATGAGCAGTTCTTC. This chain connects TRBV5-1 to TRBJ2-1, with D unclear. Trimming left V 2 bases short and J 7 bases short, with 4 bases between. Germline lookup yields CDR1 SGHRS and CDR2 YFSETQ. The CDR3 has 11 residues.

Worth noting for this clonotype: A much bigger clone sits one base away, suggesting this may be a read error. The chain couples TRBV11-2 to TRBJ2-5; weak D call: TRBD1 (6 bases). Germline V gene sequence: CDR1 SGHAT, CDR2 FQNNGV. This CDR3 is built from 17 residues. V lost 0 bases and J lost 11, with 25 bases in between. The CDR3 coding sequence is TGTGCCAGCAGCTTAGAAGTAGGGATAGGGGGTTACAATGAGCAGTACTTC. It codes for CASSLEVGIGGYNEQYF.

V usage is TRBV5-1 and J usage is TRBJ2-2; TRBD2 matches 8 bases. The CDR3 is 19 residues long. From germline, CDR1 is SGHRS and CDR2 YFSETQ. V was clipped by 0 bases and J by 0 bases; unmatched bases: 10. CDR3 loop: CASSLVRASGGANTGELFF. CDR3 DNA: TGCGCCAGCAGCTTGGTGCGTGCGAGCGGGGGAGCGAACACCGGGGAGCTGTTTTTT.